The entry below describes one T cell receptor beta chain. Treatment denoted: over 15 received Ad26.COV2.S at low or high dose, single or two shots; several received placebo; per-sample allocation not given. Samples came from day 63 after the first vaccine or placebo injection. The individual, an adult aged 18-55 years, was a donor in Boston. It was Wuhan-strain SARS-CoV-2 spike that the Ad26 vaccine vector expressed. This specimen belongs to a study of Ad26.COV2.S vaccination and SARS-CoV-2 variants. Study details: In the COV1001 trial, the donor was in the Ad26.COV2.S arm. Recipients of Ad26.COV2.S got it intramuscularly, once or twice 56 days apart.

Germline values: CDR1 LNHNV, CDR2 YYDKDF (reference sequence). The CDR3 is 13 amino acids. Trimming at V came to 0 bases and at J to 8 bases, leaving 2 bases not matched to a gene. Libraries were prepared by immunoSEQ multiplex PCR; TCRdb keeps only in-frame clonotypes and omits some of them. The top ten hold about 2.7% of the sample, which has 500,000 or so clones, 89% seen once. V is TRBV15 and J is TRBJ2-3, with 7 bases identical to TRBD2. The sequence derives from a person aged 18-60 years who received the Ad26.COV2.S COVID-19 vaccine or a placebo. The sequencing here drew on peripheral blood, taken in a trial of Ad26.COV2.S vaccine versus placebo. CDR3 sequence: CATSREGGTTQYF. The CDR3 nucleotides read TGTGCCACCAGCAGAGAGGGGGGGACTACGCAGTATTTT. Full variable domain (missing parts from reference TRBV15 and TRBJ2-3): DAMVIQNPRYQVTQFGKPVTLSCSQTLNHNVMYWYQQKSSQAPKLLFHYYDKDFNNEADTPDNFQSRRPNTSFCFLDIRSPGLGDTAMYLCATSREGGTTQYFGPGTRLTVL.